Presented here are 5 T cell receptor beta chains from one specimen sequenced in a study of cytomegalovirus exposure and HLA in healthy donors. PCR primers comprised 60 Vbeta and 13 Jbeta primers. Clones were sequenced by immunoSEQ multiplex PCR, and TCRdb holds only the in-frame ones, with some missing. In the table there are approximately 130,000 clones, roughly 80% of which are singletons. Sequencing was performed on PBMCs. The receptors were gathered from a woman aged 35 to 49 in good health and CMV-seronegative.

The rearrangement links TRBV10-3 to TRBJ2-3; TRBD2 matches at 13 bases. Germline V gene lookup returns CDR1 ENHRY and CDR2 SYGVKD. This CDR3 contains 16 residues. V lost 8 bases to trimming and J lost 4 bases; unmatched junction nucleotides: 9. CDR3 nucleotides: TGTGCCATCGGGTCTACTAGCGGGGGGGCTCCAGATACGCAGTATTTT. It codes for CAIGSTSGGAPDTQYF.

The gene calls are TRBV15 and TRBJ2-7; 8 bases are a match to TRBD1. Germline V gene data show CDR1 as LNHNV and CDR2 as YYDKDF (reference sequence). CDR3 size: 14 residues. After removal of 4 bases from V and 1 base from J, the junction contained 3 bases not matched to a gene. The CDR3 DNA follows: TGTGCCACCAGCACACGACAGGGGTCCTACGAGCAGTACTTC. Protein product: CATSTRQGSYEQYF. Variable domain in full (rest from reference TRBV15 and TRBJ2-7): DAMVIQNPRYQVTQFGKPVTLSCSQTLNHNVMYWYQQKSSQAPKLLFHYYDKDFNNEADTPDNFQSRRPNTSFCFLDIRSPGLGDTAMYLCATSTRQGSYEQYFGPGTRLTVT.

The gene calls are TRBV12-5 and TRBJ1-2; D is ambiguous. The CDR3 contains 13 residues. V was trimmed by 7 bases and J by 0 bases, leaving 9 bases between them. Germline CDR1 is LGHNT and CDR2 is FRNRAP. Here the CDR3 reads CASARSANYGYTF. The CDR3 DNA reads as TGTGCTAGTGCCCGATCAGCTAACTATGGCTACACCTTC.

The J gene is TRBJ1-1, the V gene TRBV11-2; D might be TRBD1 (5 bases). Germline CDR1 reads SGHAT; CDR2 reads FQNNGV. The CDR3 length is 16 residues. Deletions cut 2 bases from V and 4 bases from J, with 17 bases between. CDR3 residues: CASSLREPWGGTEAFF. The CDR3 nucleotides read TGTGCCAGCAGCTTACGGGAGCCCTGGGGGGGCACTGAAGCTTTCTTT.

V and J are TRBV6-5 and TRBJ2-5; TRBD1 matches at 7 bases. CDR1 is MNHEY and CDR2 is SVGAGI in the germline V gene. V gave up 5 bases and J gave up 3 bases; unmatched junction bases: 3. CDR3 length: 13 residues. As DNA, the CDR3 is TGTGCCAGCAGTCGTGACAGGGAAGAGACCCAGTACTTC. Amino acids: CASSRDREETQYF.